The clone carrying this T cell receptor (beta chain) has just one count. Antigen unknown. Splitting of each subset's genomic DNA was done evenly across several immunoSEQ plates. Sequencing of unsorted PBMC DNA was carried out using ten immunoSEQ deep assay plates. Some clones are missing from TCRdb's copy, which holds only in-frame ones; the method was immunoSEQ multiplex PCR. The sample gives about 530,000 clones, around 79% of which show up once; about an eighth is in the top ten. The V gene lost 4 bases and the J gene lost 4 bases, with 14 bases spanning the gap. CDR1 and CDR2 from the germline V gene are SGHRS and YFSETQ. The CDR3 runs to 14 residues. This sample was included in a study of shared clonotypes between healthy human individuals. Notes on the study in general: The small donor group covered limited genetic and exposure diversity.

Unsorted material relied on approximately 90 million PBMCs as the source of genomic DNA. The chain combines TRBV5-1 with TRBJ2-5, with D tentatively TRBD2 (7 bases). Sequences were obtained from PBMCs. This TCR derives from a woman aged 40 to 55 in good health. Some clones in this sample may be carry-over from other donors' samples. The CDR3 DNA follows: TGCGCCAGCAGCGGGACCGGGGGGCCAGAGACCCAGTACTTC. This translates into CASSGTGGPETQYF. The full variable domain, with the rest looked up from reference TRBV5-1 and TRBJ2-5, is KAGVTQTPRYLIKTRGQQVTLSCSPISGHRSVSWYQQTPGQGLQFLFEYFSETQRNKGNFPGRFSGRQFSNSRSEMNVSTLELGDSALYLCASSGTGGPETQYFGPGTRLLVL.